A single T cell receptor (beta chain) is shown here with its context. As yet, its antigen is unknown. These data come from a study of T cell responses to AZD1222 COVID-19 vaccine. Study results and caveats: Clonal diversity was possibly underestimated, and the donors were mostly white British, with more females.

The CDR3 sequence is 16 residues long. V trimming: 5 bases; J trimming: 1 base; junction bases outside the gene matches: 4. Per germline, CDR1 MDHEN and CDR2 SYDVKM. Using immunoSEQ multiplex PCR, the repertoire was profiled, and TCRdb retains in-frame clones only, with some absent. The sample carries 95,000 to 100,000 clones, around nine tenths recorded once. The TCR sequence derives from an adult who received the AZD1222 COVID-19 vaccine. The J gene is TRBJ2-2, the V gene TRBV28; TRBD1 matches 10 bases. The specimen comprised peripheral blood, sampled 28 days after the second AZD1222 dose. CDR3 sequence reads: CASSGRDRGNTGELFF. The DNA of the CDR3 is TGTGCCAGCAGTGGCCGGGACAGGGGGAACACCGGGGAGCTGTTTTTT. Drawing the rest from reference TRBV28 and TRBJ2-2, the complete variable domain is DVKVTQSSRYLVKRTGEKVFLECVQDMDHENMFWYRQDPGLGLRLIYFSYDVKMKEKGDIPEGYSVSREKKERFSLILESASTNQTSMYLCASSGRDRGNTGELFFGEGSRLTVL.